These 8 T cell receptor beta chains were sequenced from one sample in a study of blood T cells in healthy people across ages. Then a second PCR, running roughly 7 to 11 cycles, was carried out with a sample-barcoded 5' primer and a J-beta primer mix. TCRdb fed the 5' RACE reads into MiXCR, producing one record per CDR3 protein. The repertoire holds about 670,000 distinct CDR3 sequences, with under 65% as singletons. Sequenced sample: blood. Receptor source: a woman of 80 years or more in good health.

The rearrangement links TRBV12-3 or TRBV12-4 to TRBJ2-7, with TRBD2 matching 8 bases. The V gene end was trimmed by 5 bases and the J gene end by 3 bases; junction bases not matched to a gene: 9. The CDR3 runs 15 residues. The CDR3 loop is CASSRGRAGVYEQYF. For the CDR3, the DNA is TGTGCCAGCAGTCGGGGAAGAGCGGGAGTCTACGAGCAGTACTTC.

This chain links TRBV7-9 with TRBJ1-1; D gene unclear. Between the trimmed V and J ends, which lost 4 bases and 4 bases, there was a span of 16 bases. CDR1 is SEHNR and CDR2 is FQNEAQ in the germline V gene (reference sequence). The CDR3 extends over 15 amino acids. CDR3 bases: TGTGCCAGCAGCTCAGCCGGAGGGTCAGGCACTGAAGCTTTCTTT. It codes for CASSSAGGSGTEAFF.

The chain joins TRBV3-1 to TRBJ2-3, with a weak D call TRBD1 (6 bases). Germline loops: CDR1 LGHDT, CDR2 YNNKEL (reference sequence). CDR3 length: 15 amino acids. The ends were cut back, 1 base at V and 3 bases at J, with 11 bases in the middle. The CDR3 sequence: CASSQAGVWTDTQYF. The CDR3 region has the DNA TGTGCCAGCAGCCAAGCAGGGGTTTGGACAGATACGCAGTATTTT.

This clonotype was detected a few times. The chain combines TRBV6-1 with TRBJ2-1; tentative D call: TRBD1 (6 bases). The CDR3 has 20 amino acids. Germline V gives CDR1 MNHNS, CDR2 SASEGT. V lost 2 bases, J lost 0 bases, and 23 bases lay in between. Written as DNA, the CDR3 is TGTGCCAGCAGTGAATCTGGGTTGAGGGGGAGAGATGGCTCCTACAATGAGCAGTTCTTC. Protein product: CASSESGLRGRDGSYNEQFF.

The table lists this clonotype with a count of one. V usage is TRBV29-1 and J usage is TRBJ2-1, with 7 bases that match TRBD2. The trim removed 8 bases at V and 3 bases at J, leaving 7 bases unmatched. From germline, CDR1 is SQVTM and CDR2 ANQGSEA. This CDR3 has 13 residues. The CDR3 protein is CSLAAGNYNEQFF. The CDR3 DNA reads as TGCAGCCTGGCAGCGGGGAACTACAATGAGCAGTTCTTC.

The V and J genes are TRBV27 and TRBJ2-1; perhaps D is TRBD1 or TRBD2 (6 bases each). This CDR3 has 13 residues. V was cut by 5 bases and J by 14 bases, with 19 bases left in between. CDR1 is MNHEY and CDR2 is SMNVEV in the germline V gene (reference sequence). The CDR3 region has the DNA TGTGCCAGCAGTGGGGGGCCGACAGCCATAAAGTTCTTC. Translated, it gives CASSGGPTAIKFF.

The rearrangement uses TRBV11-2 and TRBJ1-4; TRBD1 is a possible D gene (5 bases). Germline V gene sequence: CDR1 SGHAT, CDR2 FQNNGV. This CDR3 is built from 14 residues. V was clipped by 5 bases and J by 8 bases, with 15 bases between them. In DNA form, the CDR3 reads TGTGCCAGCAGCCTACGAGGGACCAAGGAAAAACTGTTTTTT. Its translation is CASSLRGTKEKLFF.

As regards this clonotype: An end of the junction differs from the germline gene, which may be a read error. The chain is built from TRBV3-1 and TRBJ2-1; 9 bases agree with TRBD2. CDR1 LGHDT and CDR2 YNNKEL come from the germline V gene (reference sequence). This CDR3 has 18 residues. CDR3: CVSSQGRGSGGFQETQFF. DNA for the CDR3: TGTGTCAGCAGCCAAGGGAGAGGCAGCGGGGGGTTTCAAGAGACCCAGTTCTTC.